The clone carrying this T cell receptor beta chain was counted between two and nine times. The library targeted TCRbeta and was prepared with unique molecular identifiers. TCRdb reprocessed the PCR reads via MiXCR and lists one record per CDR3 protein. Counted here are fewer than 550,000 distinct CDR3 sequences, over 10% occurring once; the ten biggest clones make up approximately 15%. This sample is part of a study of T-cell reconstitution after alpha-beta-depleted transplantation in children. The CDR3 spans 16 residues. Trimming shortened V by 5 bases and J by 3 bases, and 18 bases separated the two germline ends. Germline CDR1 reads SGHAT; CDR2 reads FQNNGV.

This chain joins TRBV11-2 and TRBJ2-3, with D possibly being TRBD2 (6 bases). This receptor was taken from a female patient aged 2-10 years who had a stem cell transplant for aplastic anemia, so the T cells may come from the graft donor. The sequences come from PBMCs, mostly from graft donor cells, collected 180 days after TCRalphabeta/CD19-depleted stem cell transplant. The CDR3 DNA sequence: TGTGCCAGCAGCCCCCGGAGTCGAGGAGGGACAGATACGCAGTATTTT. Translating gives CASSPRSRGGTDTQYF.